The sequence of this T cell receptor (beta chain) was determined in a study of blood T cell repertoires in COVID-19. Study background: COVID-19 samples collected from the United States, Italy and Spain covered acute and convalescent phases.

The CDR3 contains 13 residues. Trimming removed 6 bases at V and 0 bases at J, with 8 bases between. Per the germline V gene, CDR1 is SGHDN and CDR2 is FVKESK. In the source study's methods: Reference gene primer amplification gave estimated nucleated cell counts. Repertoires were generated with immunoSEQ multiplex PCR, while TCRdb's copy carries only in-frame clones and drops some. V, J and clone size were drawn from that table, and D and trimming were deduced from the DNA. Counted here are approximately 400,000 clones, around 89% occurring once; the ten biggest clones make up 0.95% to 1.5%. Sequenced sample: peripheral blood. The V and J genes are TRBV14 and TRBJ1-1; D is uncertain. This sequence originates from a middle-aged man with acute or convalescent COVID-19. CDR3 region: CASSHNLNTEAFF. CDR3 in DNA: TGTGCCAGCAGTCACAATTTGAACACTGAAGCTTTCTTT. The full variable domain, with the rest looked up from reference TRBV14 and TRBJ1-1, is EAGVTQFPSHSVIEKGQTVTLRCDPISGHDNLYWYRRVMGKEIKFLLHFVKESKQDESGMPNNRFLAERTGGTYSTLKVQPAELEDSGVYFCASSHNLNTEAFFGQGTRLTVV.